Presented here are 3 T cell receptor beta chains from one specimen sequenced in a study of PD-L1 blockade in urothelial cancer. Assay used: immunoSEQ multiplex PCR; TCRdb lists only in-frame clones, some missing. The sample holds 20,000 to 30,000 clones; around nine tenths are singletons and the top ten take roughly 30%. The input for sequencing was PBMCs, taken around atezolizumab (anti-PD-L1) treatment. All receptors come from a man aged 55 to 70 with urothelial cancer.

V is TRBV5-1 and J is TRBJ2-3; a possible D gene is TRBD1 (12 bases). Trimming shortened V by 4 bases and J by 5 bases, and 35 bases separated the two germline ends. The CDR3 length is 21 residues. Germline CDR1 is SGHRS and CDR2 is YFSETQ. CDR3 coding DNA: TGCGCCAGCAGCCCGCGTCCCGGGACAGGGGGCCCGGGACTAGCGGAAGATACGCAGTATTTT. Its translation: CASSPRPGTGGPGLAEDTQYF.

V is TRBV5-1 and J is TRBJ1-4, with TRBD1 identical over 8 bases. The V and J ends lost 0 bases and 7 bases, in that order; junction bases with no gene match: 5. The CDR3 length is 15 residues. Germline CDR1 and CDR2: SGHRS and YFSETQ. In nucleotides, the CDR3 is TGCGCCAGCAGCTTGGAAGGCACAGGGGGTGAAAAACTGTTTTTT. Protein: CASSLEGTGGEKLFF.

The V call is TRBV29-1, the J call TRBJ2-2; TRBD2 aligns across 12 bases. J gave up 2 bases and V 6 bases, and 4 bases lay outside the gene matches. This CDR3 region has 15 residues. CDR1 is SQVTM and CDR2 is ANQGSEA in the germline V gene. The chain's CDR3 is CSVRGLAGNTGELFF. For the CDR3, the DNA is TGCAGCGTGAGAGGACTAGCGGGAAACACCGGGGAGCTGTTTTTT.